This T cell receptor beta chain was obtained from a study of blood T cell repertoires in COVID-19. Study at large: Sites in the United States, Italy and Spain provided acute and convalescent COVID-19 samples.

Participants spanned ages 18 to 89 years and resided in fewer than 30 US areas. Using immunoSEQ multiplex PCR, the repertoire was profiled, and TCRdb retains in-frame clones only, with some absent. The sample gives around 250,000 clones, approximately 90% of which show up once; 4.1% is in the top ten. CDR1 LNHDA and CDR2 SQIVND come from the germline V gene (reference sequence). The CDR3 contains 15 residues. The V and J ends lost 1 base and 2 bases respectively, with 10 bases between them. This TCR came from a woman in her 30s with acute COVID-19. J is TRBJ2-3 and V is TRBV19, with D possibly matching TRBD1 (6 bases). Sequencing was done on a sample of PBMCs or T cells enriched from blood (not recorded which). The CDR3, as DNA: TGTGCCAGTAGTATAGCCGGACAGACCACAGATACGCAGTATTTT. It codes for CASSIAGQTTDTQYF.